This TCR beta chain was observed in a study of T cells in Graves' hyperthyroidism and ophthalmopathy (dated by TCRdb to between 2018 and 2021). About the investigation overall: Peripheral blood was collected at initial diagnosis, before any treatment. The paper reports TCR Vbeta CDR3 sequencing of roughly 140 peripheral blood samples: approximately 43 ophthalmopathy, fewer than 85 hyperthyroidism and some 17 progressor patients. Whether ophthalmopathy could be predicted prospectively was tested in an independent validation cohort made up of fewer than 20 hyperthyroidism patients plus 17 patients who later progressed to ophthalmopathy. After sampling, hyperthyroidism patients received methimazole starting at 30 mg daily, and ophthalmopathy patients received high-dose intravenous methylprednisolone. In several Graves' hyperthyroidism patients, the study also compared T-cell repertoires from thyroid tissue with T-cell repertoires from blood. To identify distinguishing TCR V-J signatures, a discovery cohort of 90 to 100 patients was used, comprising 40 to 45 with Graves' ophthalmopathy and some 60 with stable Graves' hyperthyroidism. For training and testing, the 80 to 100 patients in the discovery cohort were randomly divided in a 7:3 ratio.

This clonotype was observed a single time. It lacks a known antigen. No quality values exist for individual bases; no much larger clone is one base distant. Evidence from a single read is weak. From the cysteine through the phenylalanine, the CDR3 covers 15 amino acids. The kept DNA is CDR3 alone, 45 bases in frame from the first base. From V the trimming removes 0 bases and from J it removes 6 bases, while the gene matches leave 7 bases of the junction unaccounted for. Per the germline V gene, KGHSH is the CDR1 and LQKENI is the CDR2. General conclusions and limits of the study: Sample size was not statistically predetermined, and blinding of investigators to group allocation was not performed. Most expanded thyroid clonotypes (frequency above 0.001) were also found in blood, which suggests that blood repertoires may mirror thyroid immune responses. A 13 V-J signature model separated ophthalmopathy from stable hyperthyroidism, with around 91% sensitivity and about 81% specificity in cross-validation and 80%/75% in testing. In validation, progression to ophthalmopathy was predicted by the model with 70.59% sensitivity and nearly 75% specificity, a median of about 6 months before onset.

TCR beta CDR3 regions were amplified from RNA transcripts. The TCR CDR3 was subjected to a first round of RT-PCR using the HTBI primer set and the Qiagen OneStep RT-PCR kit. Libraries were constructed in a second round of multiplex PCR, after which size selection and purification were performed. The libraries were sequenced on an Illumina HiSeq2000 using paired-end 100 bp reads. Turning to the authors' computational methods: SOAPnuke was used to process the raw data, with reads discarded if the reads contained adapters or uncalled bases, had a mean Phred below 15, or lacked an exact constant-primer or identifier match. High-quality paired reads were merged using COPE v1.2.5, and each unique nucleotide sequence was defined as a clonotype. MiTCR v1.1 was used to align clonotypes to the IMGT TRBV, TRBD and TRBJ reference segments. Analysis was restricted to V-J combinations with a frequency above 0.0001, which covered 98% to 99.2% of repertoires. The TCS score was defined as the ratio of F50 (clonal expansion) to E x V (chaos), calculated using BLOSUM62-based TCRdist between CDR3 peptides within each V-J. Welch's t-statistics and random forest reduced just over 500 V-J features to roughly 13, which were used in a naive Bayes classifier (R e1071). The public sequencing data were trimmed at Q25 with fastp and processed into clonotypes with MiXCR by TCRdb, which kept only in-frame beta chains. CDR3 protein duplicates are merged, each entry listing the most common genes and DNA. In this record, the V and J calls reflect TCRdb's handling and not the investigators' own analysis. This sample has roughly 740,000 distinct CDR3 sequences in its table, and over 15% of those were observed once. The ten largest clones add up to over 7.5% of the sample.

Stable Graves' hyperthyroidism was defined as no progression to ophthalmopathy during 18 months of follow-up. Hyperthyroidism patients were aged 18 to 65 years and newly diagnosed, with disease duration of less than 2 months. Exclusion was applied to patients with uncontrolled infections, other autoimmune diseases, pregnancy or lactation. Diagnoses were established on the basis of clinical symptoms, serum thyroxine and TRAb, thyroid ultrasound, and orbital computed tomography. Ficoll-Paque density gradient centrifugation was used to isolate PBMCs from around 10 ml of fresh peripheral blood. Trizol reagent was used to extract total RNA, and RNA quality was then checked on an Agilent 2100 Bioanalyzer.

The sequence was collected from a man younger than 35 with Graves' hyperthyroidism. Sequenced material: blood. The sequence joins TRBV18 to TRBJ1-1, with TRBD1 identical over 7 junction bases. Here the CDR3 is given as CASSPPGQGGAEAFF. DNA sequence: TGTGCCAGCTCACCACCGGGGCAGGGGGGCGCTGAAGCTTTCTTT.